This T cell receptor beta chain is from a study of blood T cell repertoires in COVID-19. About the study: Samples came from the United States, Italy and Spain, spanning acute and convalescent COVID-19.

In the original analysis: Scientists estimated how many nucleated cells there were by amplifying reference gene primers. Sequencing used immunoSEQ multiplex PCR; TCRdb keeps in-frame clones, though not all of them. For V, J and clone size, that table is used; D and trimming come from the DNA. The repertoire holds about 250,000 clones, with approximately 88% as singletons. It was during active infection that Seattle patients were enrolled and then longitudinally followed. The CDR3 is made up of 16 amino acids. Per germline, CDR1 LGHNA and CDR2 YSLEER. The trim removed 4 bases at V and 3 bases at J, leaving 4 bases unmatched.

Material: peripheral blood. The receptor was isolated from a woman aged 25 to 39 with COVID-19, enrolled during active disease. The genes are TRBV4-3 and TRBJ2-1; 12 bases match TRBD2. The CDR3 DNA reads TGCGCCAGCAGCCTCAAACTAGCGGGGGGCTACAATGAGCAGTTCTTC. The encoded protein is CASSLKLAGGYNEQFF.